This T cell receptor beta chain was identified during a study of identical twins. General study findings and limits: Shared out-of-frame alpha sequences (those common to twins) showed excess low generation probability.

The germline V gene encodes CDR1 LGHNA and CDR2 YNFKEQ. The CDR3 totals 16 residues. J lost 7 bases, V lost 3 bases, and 14 bases had no gene match. MiXCR, run by TCRdb on the 5' RACE reads, gives a single entry per CDR3 protein. The sample yields about 890,000 distinct CDR3 sequences, about 12% seen once. This clonotype was recorded a few times. The antigen remains undetermined. These data also featured in a second study, about yellow fever vaccine responses in identical twins.

The sequenced sample was PBMCs. This chain connects TRBV4-2 to TRBJ2-7, with 8 positions matching TRBD2. This receptor was taken from a young woman in good health. Written as DNA, the CDR3 is TGTGCCAGCAGCCAGACCGGGACTAGTGGAGTACGAGAGCAGTACTTC. It encodes CASSQTGTSGVREQYF.